Listed here are 25 T cell receptor beta chains from one sample, sequenced in a study of graft-versus-host responses after intestinal transplantation. Their target antigens are unknown. Assay: immunoSEQ multiplex PCR; the TCRdb copy retains only in-frame clones and omits some. The repertoire holds about 94,000 clones, 90% to 95% seen once, with nearly 0.5% in the top ten. Sequencing used unstimulated CD8+ T cells sorted from spleen or lymph node cells, obtained before intestinal transplant. The receptors derive from a human donor who received an intestinal transplant.

The chain has TRBV6-1 and TRBJ2-4, with D possibly being TRBD1 (6 bases). Germline V gene sequence: CDR1 MNHNS, CDR2 SASEGT. The germline V and J ends were trimmed by 3 bases and 8 bases, with 14 bases remaining between them. There are 14 residues in the CDR3. CDR3 protein: CASSEVGAADIQYF. In nucleotides, the CDR3 is TGTGCCAGCAGTGAGGTGGGGGCGGCGGACATTCAGTACTTC.

The chain links TRBV7-9 to TRBJ1-1, with D tentatively TRBD1 (5 bases). V was shortened by 5 bases and J by 8 bases, with 12 bases between the two germline ends. The length of the CDR3 is 12 residues. Germline V gene lookup returns CDR1 SEHNR and CDR2 FQNEAQ (reference sequence). Written as DNA, the CDR3 is TGTGCCAGCAGCGTCGACAGAGAAGAAGCTTTCTTT. Translation: CASSVDREEAFF.

A word on this clone: Other DNA sequences of this sample code for an identical CDR3. The chain combines TRBV27 with TRBJ1-5, with a weak D call TRBD1 (5 bases). Trimming took 0 bases from V and 1 from J, leaving 10 bases between them. CDR3 length equals 16 residues. Germline lookup yields CDR1 MNHEY and CDR2 SMNVEV (reference sequence). CDR3 sequence (DNA): TGTGCCAGCAGTTTATCAGGGGAAGGAAGCAATCAGCCCCAGCATTTT. Translation gives CASSLSGEGSNQPQHF.

This clone was found a few times. J is TRBJ1-2 and V is TRBV30; perhaps TRBD1 as D (5 bases). From germline, CDR1 is GTSNPN and CDR2 SVGIG (reference sequence). The CDR3 spans 16 residues. V was clipped by 0 bases and J by 0 bases, with 14 bases between them. The CDR3: CAWSVPRTLANYGYTF. The CDR3 DNA reads TGTGCCTGGAGTGTCCCTCGGACATTAGCTAACTATGGCTACACCTTC.

This clone was seen a single time. J is TRBJ2-7 and V is TRBV19; possible D gene TRBD1, 5 bases. CDR1 and CDR2 (germline): LNHDA, SQIVND (reference sequence). The CDR3 length is 13 residues. Trimming removed 5 bases at V and 3 bases at J, with 11 bases between. For the CDR3, the DNA is TGTGCCAGTAGTCTGGACGGACACTACGAGCAGTACTTC. Protein: CASSLDGHYEQYF.

The rearrangement links TRBV9 to TRBJ2-7, with D tentatively TRBD1 (6 bases). Germline V gives CDR1 SGDLS, CDR2 YYNGEE. V shed 2 bases and J shed 6 bases, with 18 bases lying between them. This CDR3 has 15 residues. CDR3 sequence: CASSVFNAGVGEQYF. The CDR3 DNA is TGTGCCAGCAGCGTGTTCAATGCAGGGGTCGGCGAGCAGTACTTC.

The DNA for the CDR3 is TGTGCCAGCACCCATTTGGGGGGGACGAACACCGGGGAGCTGTTTTTT. This translates into CASTHLGGTNTGELFF. This chain connects TRBV7-9 to TRBJ2-2, with 7 bases identical to TRBD2. The germline gives CDR1 SEHNR, CDR2 FQNEAQ (reference sequence). With V trimmed by 7 bases and J by 0 bases, 8 bases remained unmatched. CDR3 length: 16 amino acids.

Notes on this clone: At one end the junction does not follow the germline gene, possibly because of a read error. The genes are TRBV5-6 and TRBJ2-4, with D perhaps TRBD1 (6 bases). The CDR3 is 14 amino acids. CDR1 and CDR2 (germline): SGHDT, YYEEEE. The CDR3 DNA is TGTACCAGCAGCTTGGGGCAGGGGTTGGGCATTCAGTACTTC. Amino acids: CTSSLGQGLGIQYF.

V gene TRBV29-1 combines with J gene TRBJ1-1; weak D call: TRBD1 (5 bases). Trimming pared 2 bases from V and 1 base from J, leaving 14 bases between. CDR3 length: 15 amino acids. Germline-derived CDR1 and CDR2 are SQVTM and ANQGSEA. Here the CDR3 reads CSVEPDSRSNTEAFF. CDR3 DNA sequence: TGCAGCGTTGAACCCGACAGCCGGTCGAACACTGAAGCTTTCTTT.

The J gene is TRBJ2-3, the V gene TRBV6-6; D unresolved. The CDR3 sequence is 16 residues long. Germline V gives CDR1 MNHNY, CDR2 SVGAGI (reference sequence). V gave up 6 bases and J gave up 2 bases, with 18 bases separating them. CDR3 region: CASSRTALHPTDTQYF. The CDR3 bases are TGTGCCAGCAGCCGTACAGCCCTTCACCCCACAGATACGCAGTATTTT.

The count of this clone is one. The chain links TRBV10-3 to TRBJ2-1; 8 nucleotides line up with TRBD2. The CDR3 spans 16 residues. Germline V gene data show CDR1 as ENHRY and CDR2 as SYGVKD. The V gene end was trimmed by 3 bases and the J gene end by 0 bases; junction bases not matched to a gene: 4. The CDR3 is CAISDRGGSSYNEQFF. DNA for the CDR3: TGTGCCATCAGTGATCGGGGGGGGAGCTCCTACAATGAGCAGTTCTTC.

This chain links TRBV6-5 with TRBJ2-7; no reliable D call. Looked up from germline, CDR1 is MNHEY and CDR2 is SVGAGI. This CDR3 is built from 14 residues. The V end was cut by 4 bases, the J end by 3 bases, with 13 bases between. CDR3 in amino acids: CASSSTGSVYEQYF. CDR3 nucleotides: TGTGCCAGCAGTTCAACCGGGTCTGTCTACGAGCAGTACTTC.

J is TRBJ2-3 and V is TRBV28, with a tentative D call TRBD1 (6 bases). The V end was cut by 5 bases, the J end by 0 bases, with 12 bases between. CDR3 length equals 15 residues. Germline CDR1 MDHEN, CDR2 SYDVKM. The CDR3 coding sequence is TGTGCCAGCAGTGCGGTAGACAGGAGCACAGATACGCAGTATTTT. This sequence encodes CASSAVDRSTDTQYF.

J is TRBJ2-3 and V is TRBV6-6; no definite D call. Germline V gene lookup returns CDR1 MNHNY and CDR2 SVGAGI (reference sequence). There are 12 residues in the CDR3. V lost 8 bases and J 4 bases, leaving 10 bases between the germline ends. CDR3 DNA sequence: TGTGCCAGCTGGCATGATCCAGATACGCAGTATTTT. This sequence encodes CASWHDPDTQYF.

The chain employs TRBV4-3 and TRBJ2-7, with D possibly TRBD1 on 6 matching bases. Trimming took off 4 bases at V and 3 bases at J, with 16 bases between the two ends. CDR3 size: 15 residues. Germline loops: CDR1 LGHNA, CDR2 YSLEER. The CDR3 DNA sequence: TGCGCCAGCAGCCCCGGACTTGGACAGTTCTACGAGCAGTACTTC. Encoded protein: CASSPGLGQFYEQYF.

The chain uses TRBV5-1 and TRBJ1-2, with TRBD1 matching over 7 bases. The ends lost 5 bases at V and 4 bases at J; junction bases unmatched: 14. Germline V gives CDR1 SGHRS, CDR2 YFSETQ. The CDR3 covers 16 residues. CDR3 sequence: CASSRSDRDSFYGYTF. CDR3 coding DNA: TGCGCCAGCAGTCGGTCGGATCGGGACAGCTTCTATGGCTACACCTTC.

The chain has TRBV27 and TRBJ2-1, with 8 nucleotides matching TRBD2. The CDR3 is made up of 15 amino acids. Germline V lookup: CDR1 MNHEY, CDR2 SMNVEV (reference sequence). With V trimmed by 10 bases and J by 2 bases, 10 bases remained unmatched. CDR3 amino acids: CATAPTGGAYNEQFF. The CDR3 DNA reads TGTGCCACAGCACCGACCGGGGGGGCCTACAATGAGCAGTTCTTC.

The chain recombines TRBV30 with TRBJ2-7; tentatively, D is TRBD1 (6 bases). The CDR3 is 13 amino acids. Germline assignment: CDR1 GTSNPN and CDR2 SVGIG (reference sequence). V was clipped by 3 bases and J by 0 bases, with 9 bases between them. DNA of the CDR3: TGTGCCTGGAGCACAGGGCACTCCTACGAGCAGTACTTC. Amino acid sequence: CAWSTGHSYEQYF.

The chain joins TRBV4-2 to TRBJ1-1; D remains ambiguous. Trimming stripped 4 bases from V and 0 bases from J, with 12 bases between. There are 15 residues in the CDR3. Germline lookup yields CDR1 LGHNA and CDR2 YNFKEQ. The CDR3 protein is CASSRNRDLNTEAFF. For the CDR3, the DNA is TGTGCCAGCAGCCGCAACAGAGATTTGAACACTGAAGCTTTCTTT.

J is TRBJ2-7 and V is TRBV27, with unresolved D. With 6 bases removed from V and 6 bases from J, the gap between germline ends came to 9 bases. This CDR3 has 11 residues. Germline V gene lookup returns CDR1 MNHEY and CDR2 SMNVEV (reference sequence). The CDR3 sequence is CASSLGPEQYF. The CDR3 coding sequence is TGTGCCAGCAGCCTTGGGCCCGAGCAGTACTTC.

Of note for this clone: Mismatch with germline at one junction end may stem from a read error. The CDR3 DNA reads TGTGCAAGCAGGGCAGGGTGGGAAAAACTGTTTTTT. Protein product: CASRAGWEKLFF. The chain employs TRBV6-1 and TRBJ1-4; TRBD1 is a possible D gene (5 bases). The CDR3 is made up of 12 amino acids. The germline V gene has CDR1 MNHNS and CDR2 SASEGT.

V is TRBV5-1 and J is TRBJ1-1, with D maybe TRBD1 (6 bases). V shed 2 bases and J shed 1 base, with 6 bases lying between them. The length of the CDR3 is 13 residues. CDR1 and CDR2 (germline): SGHRS, YFSETQ. CDR3: CASSLQGNTEAFF. CDR3 coding DNA: TGCGCCAGCAGCTTACAGGGGAACACTGAAGCTTTCTTT.

J is TRBJ2-7 and V is TRBV27, with 7 bases that match TRBD1. This CDR3 region has 13 residues. CDR1 MNHEY and CDR2 SMNVEV come from the germline V gene (reference sequence). V lost 8 bases and J lost 2; bases outside the gene matches: 6. CDR3 in DNA: TGTGCCAGCCGGGACAGTGAGACCTACGAGCAGTACTTC. Protein sequence: CASRDSETYEQYF.

The V call is TRBV7-8, the J call TRBJ1-2; D remains ambiguous. The V gene's germline CDR1 is SGHVS and CDR2 FQNEAQ. CDR3 size: 14 residues. The V end lost 4 bases, the J end lost 5 bases, and 14 bases lay between the germline ends. The CDR3 spells CASSSGGRGYGYTF. The CDR3 DNA sequence: TGTGCCAGCAGCTCCGGTGGGCGGGGATATGGCTACACCTTC.

The chain recombines TRBV7-8 with TRBJ2-7, with TRBD1 identical over 8 bases. The CDR3 contains 14 residues. Germline lookup yields CDR1 SGHVS and CDR2 FQNEAQ. Trimming cost V 5 bases and J 7 bases; bases outside gene matches: 10. The DNA of the CDR3 is TGTGCCAGCAGCCCATGGACAGGGCTGAGGGAGCAGTACTTC. Translated: CASSPWTGLREQYF.